This T cell receptor beta chain was obtained from a study of somatic mutations in cytotoxic T cells in rheumatoid arthritis. Study findings and constraints: Of the expanded CD8+ clones, the antigen targets were not known. Significant differences in CD8+ T-cell clonality were not found between rheumatoid arthritis patients and healthy controls (age-matched).

TCRdb's table, derived via immunoSEQ multiplex PCR, lists solely in-frame clones and lacks some. The table includes over 15,000 clones, over 80% detected once. With regard to this clone: Antigen: not known. At one boundary the junction diverges from the germline segment, which might be a read error.

Positively selected by magnetic beads, CD4+ and CD8+ cells were purity-checked by flow cytometry. This CDR3 comprises 12 residues. Germline CDR1 is SEHNR and CDR2 is FQNEAQ (reference sequence). Specimen: CD8+ T cells sorted from blood. The chain uses TRBV7-9 and TRBJ1-2; D perhaps matches TRBD1 (6 bases). This TCR was recovered from a man aged 18 to 29 with rheumatoid arthritis. The CDR3 DNA reads as TGTGCCAGCAGCTTAAACAGGGAGACCGTTTTTTTC. It codes for CASSLNRETVFF. The full variable domain, its missing parts supplied by reference TRBV7-9 and TRBJ1-2, is DTGVSQNPRHKITKRGQNVTFRCDPISEHNRLYWYRQTLGQGPEFLTYFQNEAQLEKSRLLSDRFSAERPKGSFSTLEIQRTEQGDSAMYLCASSLNRETVFFGSGTRLTVV.